This T cell receptor (beta chain) was identified during a study of regulatory T cells in long-lasting Graves disease (dated by TCRdb to 2020 to 2022). Background for the entire study: In the newly diagnosed Graves' disease group, patients had been taking antithyroid drugs for less than 3 months. Persistent Graves' disease patients were compared with newly diagnosed Graves' disease patients by peripheral blood TCR sequencing and RNA sequencing. The study was conducted in China and was registered as a clinical trial. A total of about 35 samples underwent TCR sequencing, from around 13 patients with persistent Graves' disease and roughly 20 patients with newly diagnosed Graves' disease.

What the authors observed across the whole study: Sequencing and analysis were limited to the TCR beta chain. A larger number of public clonotypes was shared among persistent patients (over 2,500) than among newly diagnosed patients (about 990). The small sample size was acknowledged by the authors as a limitation that may reduce accuracy. Because the primary lesion, thyroid tissue, could not be accessed, the study looked at peripheral blood alone. Compared with newly diagnosed patients, patients with persistent Graves' disease had lower TCR Shannon entropy and fewer highly expanded clones, which suggests clonal expansion. TRBV28, TRBJ1-2 and TRBJ2-5 were preferentially used in persistent disease, while TRBV20-1 and TRBJ2-1 were favored in newly diagnosed disease.

The time point label on this specimen signifies: newly diagnosed GD, antithyroid drugs for less than 3 months. For both TCR sequencing and RNA sequencing, RNA was extracted from PBMCs using TRIzol. The diagnosis of Graves' disease followed American Thyroid Association guidelines. Patients for the study were recruited at an endocrinology department in Xi'an, China. Each patient gave 7 to 9.5 milliliters of peripheral blood, collected in an EDTA anticoagulant tube. PBMCs were isolated by Ficoll Paque Plus density gradient separation without further T cell sorting. An Agilent 2100 Bioanalyzer and agarose gel were used to check RNA quality, while a NanoDrop 2000 measured RNA concentration. CDR1 and CDR2 (SNHLY, FYNNEI) derive from the germline V gene. V is shortened by 5 bases, J by 5 bases, and the region joining them spans 12 bases. Spanning cysteine to phenylalanine, the CDR3 consists of 13 amino acids. The entry retains the CDR3 DNA only, 39 bases that are in frame from base 1.

Libraries were built with multiplex PCR. Sequencing was carried out with an Illumina HiSeq 4000. To build TCR beta libraries, CDR3 regions were amplified by Arm-PCR using iRepertoire HTBI primers. Before sequencing, the PCR products went through gel purification. The paper's data handling went like this. Gene usage analysis of CDR3 amino acid clonotypes used the 55 to 65 TRBV and more than 13 TRBJ segments found across samples. Filtered high-quality paired reads were merged into contigs using COPE and FqMerger. BLAST was used to align contigs to IMGT TRBV, TRBD and TRBJ reference genes, with CDR3 defined following IMGT. Highly expanded clones were defined as clonotypes with a frequency above 0.1%. Repertoire diversity was measured by Shannon entropy, and V-J evenness by the Gini coefficient. Clonotypes shared by more than one individual were considered public. Using fastp trimming at Q25 and MiXCR clonotype assembly, TCRdb reanalyzed the public sequencing data and kept in-frame beta chains. CDR3 protein sequences are deduplicated, and each keeps its most common genes and DNA. The V and J calls shown here were made by TCRdb, not taken from the authors' results. The sample table lists roughly 410,000 distinct CDR3 sequences, 15% of them with a count of one. The ten largest clones represent over 7% of the sample.

This clonotype was counted at least ten times. Its antigen target is currently unknown. Base-call qualities are not available, and no considerably larger clone is one nucleotide away. This sample was shared with a second study, whose subject was T cells in Graves' hyperthyroidism and ophthalmopathy. According to the second study: Stable Graves' hyperthyroidism was defined as the absence of progression to ophthalmopathy over 18 months of follow-up. Hyperthyroidism patients were newly diagnosed, with disease duration under 2 months, and aged 18 to 65 years. Any patient with an uncontrolled infection, another autoimmune disease, pregnancy or lactation was excluded. Diagnoses were based on clinical symptoms, serum thyroxine and TRAb, thyroid ultrasound and orbital computed tomography. The TCR CDR3 was subjected to a first round of RT-PCR using the HTBI primer set and the Qiagen OneStep RT-PCR kit. Most expanded thyroid clonotypes (frequency above 0.001) were also detected in blood, a finding suggesting that blood repertoires may reflect thyroid immune responses. A model built on a 13 V-J signature distinguished ophthalmopathy from stable hyperthyroidism, reaching about 88% sensitivity and under 84% specificity in cross-validation and 80%/75% in testing. In validation, the model predicted progression to ophthalmopathy with roughly 70% sensitivity and less than 75% specificity, a median of around six months before onset. To identify TCR V-J signatures that set the groups apart, the researchers used a discovery cohort of 100 patients, made up of 40 to 45 with Graves' ophthalmopathy and 57 with stable Graves' hyperthyroidism. Prospective prediction of ophthalmopathy was tested in an independent validation cohort consisting of about 20 hyperthyroidism patients and some 15 patients who later progressed to ophthalmopathy. For training and testing, the 100 or so patients in the discovery cohort were randomly divided in a 7:3 ratio. In more than five Graves' hyperthyroidism patients, the study also compared T-cell repertoires from thyroid tissue with T-cell repertoires from blood. Once sampling was done, hyperthyroidism patients were given methimazole at a starting dose of 30 mg daily, whereas ophthalmopathy patients were given high-dose intravenous methylprednisolone. A second multiplex PCR round built the libraries, followed by size selection and purification. Libraries were sequenced paired-end with 100 bp reads on an Illumina HiSeq2000. SOAPnuke was used to process the raw data, throwing out any read that contained adapters or uncalled bases, had a mean Phred below 15, or lacked an exact constant-primer or identifier match. COPE v1.2.5 was used to merge the high-quality paired reads, and each unique nucleotide sequence was defined as a clonotype. MiTCR v1.1 was used to align the clonotypes against IMGT TRBV, TRBD and TRBJ reference segments. The analysis was restricted to V-J combinations with a frequency above 0.0001, which together covered 99.2% of the repertoires. A TCS score was defined as the ratio of F50 (clonal expansion) to E x V (chaos), with BLOSUM62-based TCRdist applied between CDR3 peptides within each V-J. Welch's t-statistics and random forest reduced 500 to 650 V-J features to around 14, which were used in a naive Bayes classifier (R e1071). Sample size was not statistically predetermined, and blinding of investigators to group allocation was not performed. TCR Vbeta CDR3 sequencing of approximately 140 peripheral blood samples (approximately 44 ophthalmopathy, 70 to 85 hyperthyroidism and roughly 17 progressor patients) is reported in the paper.

The input for sequencing was peripheral blood mononuclear cells (PBMCs), taken at new diagnosis, from a patient treated with antithyroid drugs. This chain joins TRBV2 to TRBJ1-2, with the D gene not confidently named. This receptor was taken from a woman in her 40s with Graves disease. Donor details come from another sample of the same person, matched by shared clones. The nucleotide sequence reads TGTGCCAGCAGTAAAGAGTCTCAGTATGGCTACACCTTC. It is translated as CASSKESQYGYTF.